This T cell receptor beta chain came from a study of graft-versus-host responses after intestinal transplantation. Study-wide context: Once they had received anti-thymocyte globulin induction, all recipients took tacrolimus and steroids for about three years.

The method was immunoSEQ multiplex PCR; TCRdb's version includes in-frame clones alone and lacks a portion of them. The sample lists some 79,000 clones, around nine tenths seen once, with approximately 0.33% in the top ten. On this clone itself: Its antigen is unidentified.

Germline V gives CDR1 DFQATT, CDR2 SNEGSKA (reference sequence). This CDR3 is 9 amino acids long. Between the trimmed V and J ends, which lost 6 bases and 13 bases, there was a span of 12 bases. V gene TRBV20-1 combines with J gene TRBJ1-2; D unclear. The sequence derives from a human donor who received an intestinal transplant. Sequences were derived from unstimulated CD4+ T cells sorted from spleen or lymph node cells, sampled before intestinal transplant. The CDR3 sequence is CSAPVQSTF. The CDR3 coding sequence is TGCAGTGCCCCCGTACAAAGCACCTTC.